This T cell receptor (beta chain) was recovered during a study of T cells in tuberculosis. Study background: This South African cohort compared adolescents with or without latent tuberculosis against adults with active tuberculosis.

The data were produced by immunoSEQ multiplex PCR, yet TCRdb's version contains in-frame clones alone and is incomplete. The sample has 30,000 to 40,000 clones; about 97% are singletons. The germline CDR1 and CDR2 sequences are SGHTA and FQGNSA. The CDR3 is 12 amino acids. V gave up 4 bases and J gave up 4 bases, with 5 bases separating them. The chain uses TRBV7-2 and TRBJ1-3; no definite D call. Source material: PBMCs. This receptor was taken from a donor aged 10 to 29 with latent tuberculosis or without tuberculosis infection. The CDR3 reads CASSSTGNTIYF. DNA for the CDR3: TGTGCCAGCAGCTCTACGGGAAACACCATATATTTT.